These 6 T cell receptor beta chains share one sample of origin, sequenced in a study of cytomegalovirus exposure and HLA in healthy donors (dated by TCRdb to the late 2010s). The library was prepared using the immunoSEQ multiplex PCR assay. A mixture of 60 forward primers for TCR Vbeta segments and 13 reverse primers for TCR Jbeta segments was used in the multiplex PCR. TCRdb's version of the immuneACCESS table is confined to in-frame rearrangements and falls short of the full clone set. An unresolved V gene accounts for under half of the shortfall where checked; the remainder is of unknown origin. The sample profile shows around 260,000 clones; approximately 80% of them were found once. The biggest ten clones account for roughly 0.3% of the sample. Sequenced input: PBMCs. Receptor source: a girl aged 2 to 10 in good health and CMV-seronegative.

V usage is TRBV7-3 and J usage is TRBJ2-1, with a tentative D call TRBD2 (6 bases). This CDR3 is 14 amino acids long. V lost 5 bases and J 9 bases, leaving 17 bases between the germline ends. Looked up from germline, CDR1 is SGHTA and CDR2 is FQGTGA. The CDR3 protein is CASSPRETSGEQFF. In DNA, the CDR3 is TGTGCCAGCAGCCCACGGGAGACGAGCGGTGAGCAGTTCTTC.

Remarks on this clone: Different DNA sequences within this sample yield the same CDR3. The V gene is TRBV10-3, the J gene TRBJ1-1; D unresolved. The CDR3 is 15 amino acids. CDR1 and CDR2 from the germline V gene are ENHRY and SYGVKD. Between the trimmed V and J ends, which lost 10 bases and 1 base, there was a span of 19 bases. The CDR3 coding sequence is TGTGCCACATCCCCCCTAGAGGGTGGGAACACTGAAGCTTTCTTT. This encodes CATSPLEGGNTEAFF.

As DNA, the CDR3 is TGTGCCAGCAGCTTACGAGGGGAAGCTTTCTTT. Translating gives CASSLRGEAFF. This chain joins TRBV7-2 and TRBJ1-1; D unclear. The ends were cut back, 2 bases at V and 8 bases at J, with 6 bases in the middle. Germline lookup yields CDR1 SGHTA and CDR2 FQGNSA. The CDR3 runs 11 residues.

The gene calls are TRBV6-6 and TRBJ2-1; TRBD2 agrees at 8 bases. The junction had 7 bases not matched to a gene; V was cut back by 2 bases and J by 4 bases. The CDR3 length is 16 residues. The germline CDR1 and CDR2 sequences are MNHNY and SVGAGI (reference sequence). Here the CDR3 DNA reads TGTGCCAGCAGTTACACTAGCGGAGTGGGGTACAATGAGCAGTTCTTC. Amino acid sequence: CASSYTSGVGYNEQFF.

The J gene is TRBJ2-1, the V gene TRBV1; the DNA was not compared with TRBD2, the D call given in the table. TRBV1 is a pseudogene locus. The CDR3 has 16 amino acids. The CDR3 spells CTSSRVDEGSYNEQFF. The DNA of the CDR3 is TGCACCAGCAGCCGCGTCGATGAGGGCTCCTACAATGAGCAGTTCTTC.

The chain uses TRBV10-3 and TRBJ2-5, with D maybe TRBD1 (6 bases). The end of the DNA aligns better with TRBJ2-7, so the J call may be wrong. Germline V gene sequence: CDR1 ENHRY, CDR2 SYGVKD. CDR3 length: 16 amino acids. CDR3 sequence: CAISERGRGYSYEQYF. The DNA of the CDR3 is TGTGCCATCAGTGAGCGAGGCAGGGGATACTCCTACGAGCAGTACTTC.